Below, one T cell receptor (beta chain) is given with its context. Its antigen is as yet unknown. A multiplex PCR was run with 60 Vbeta primers and 13 Jbeta primers. Sequencing was performed with immunoSEQ multiplex PCR; in TCRdb, only in-frame clones are kept and a portion is missing. The sample has approximately 150,000 clones, almost 85% seen once. These data belong to a study of cytomegalovirus exposure and HLA in healthy donors. Study-level findings and limits: Association with HLA alleles at 0.05 false discovery rate was found for 15,000 or so TCR beta sequences in a later analysis. Rarity marked most TCR sequences, yet some public TCRs occurred in many donors. Earlier analysis found most TCR beta V segments productive about 90% or about 30% of the time. CMV serostatus was the only recorded immune exposure for donors.

Germline CDR1 reads SGHNT; CDR2 reads YYREEE (reference sequence). The V end lost 1 base, the J end lost 3 bases, and 17 bases lay between the germline ends. The CDR3 covers 16 residues. Sequencing used PBMCs. J is TRBJ2-7 and V is TRBV5-4; D is perhaps TRBD2 (5 bases). The receptor was isolated from a woman aged 40-49 years in good health and CMV-seronegative. The CDR3 sequence: CASSLNEGTGYYEQYF. The CDR3 bases are TGTGCCAGCAGCTTGAACGAGGGCACGGGTTACTACGAGCAGTACTTC.